This T cell receptor (beta chain) was recovered during a study of blood T cell repertoires in COVID-19. Study context: COVID-19 samples collected from the United States, Italy and Spain covered acute and convalescent phases. Sources were T cells, B-cell-depleted T cells, or PBMCs; the material itself was cDNA or gDNA.

The CDR3 is 13 residues long. The V end lost 5 bases, the J end lost 8 bases, and 13 bases lay between the germline ends. The germline gives CDR1 MDHEN, CDR2 SYDVKM. Methods used by the authors: Amplification of reference gene primers provided the estimated nucleated cell counts. Libraries were prepared by immunoSEQ multiplex PCR; TCRdb keeps only in-frame clonotypes and omits some of them. V and J calls and clone size are given by that table; D and trimming were obtained from the DNA. The sample has approximately 100,000 clones, approximately 86% seen once; the top ten hold under 15%. What was sequenced was peripheral blood. V and J are TRBV28 and TRBJ2-1; the D gene is possibly TRBD2 (5 bases). This receptor was obtained from a human donor in a cohort sampled during active COVID-19. CDR3 sequence reads: CASSTSGPDEQFF. For the CDR3, the DNA is TGTGCCAGCAGTACAAGCGGCCCCGATGAGCAGTTCTTC.